This T cell receptor (beta chain) was captured by sequencing in a study of blood T cell repertoires in COVID-19. As for the study in general: Acute and convalescent COVID-19 specimens originated in the United States, Italy and Spain. Nucleic acid was either cDNA or gDNA, and it came from T cells, B-cell-depleted T cells, or PBMCs.

V was clipped by 7 bases and J by 6 bases, with 21 bases between them. The CDR3 has 15 amino acids. CDR1 is MNHEY and CDR2 is SVGAGI in the germline V gene. Study processing details: Using reference gene primer amplification, nucleated cell counts were estimated. Using immunoSEQ multiplex PCR, the repertoire was profiled, and TCRdb retains in-frame clones only, with some absent. V and J calls and clone size are given by that table; D and trimming were obtained from the DNA. The table lists 70,000 to 90,000 clones, 70% to 90% of them singletons. This receptor was taken from a human donor in a cohort sampled during active COVID-19. Specimen: peripheral blood. This chain uses TRBV6-5 with TRBJ1-2; possible D gene TRBD1, 6 bases. The CDR3: CASNPGGGEWNGYTF. The CDR3, as DNA: TGTGCCAGCAACCCAGGAGGGGGGGAATGGAATGGCTACACCTTC.